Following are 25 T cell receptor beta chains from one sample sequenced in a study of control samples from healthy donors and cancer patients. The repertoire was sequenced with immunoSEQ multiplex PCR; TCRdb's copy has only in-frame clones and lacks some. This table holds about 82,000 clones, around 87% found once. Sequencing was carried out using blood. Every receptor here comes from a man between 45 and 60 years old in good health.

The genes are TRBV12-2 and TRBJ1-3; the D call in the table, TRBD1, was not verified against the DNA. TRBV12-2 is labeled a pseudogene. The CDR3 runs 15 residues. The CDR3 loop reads CASRLGTGGINTIYF. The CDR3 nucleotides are TGTGCAAGTCGCTTGGGGACAGGGGGGATAAACACCATATATTTT.

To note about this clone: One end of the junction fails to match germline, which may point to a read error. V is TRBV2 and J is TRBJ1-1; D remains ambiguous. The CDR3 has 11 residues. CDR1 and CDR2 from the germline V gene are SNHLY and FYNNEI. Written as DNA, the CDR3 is TGTGCCAGCACTGAAGATTTTGAAGCTTTCTTT. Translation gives CASTEDFEAFF.

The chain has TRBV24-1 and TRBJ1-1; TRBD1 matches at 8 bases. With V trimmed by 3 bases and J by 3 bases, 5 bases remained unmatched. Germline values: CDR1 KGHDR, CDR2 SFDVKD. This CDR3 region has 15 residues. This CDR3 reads CATSDSRGPDTEAFF. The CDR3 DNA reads TGTGCCACCAGTGATAGCAGGGGGCCGGACACTGAAGCTTTCTTT.

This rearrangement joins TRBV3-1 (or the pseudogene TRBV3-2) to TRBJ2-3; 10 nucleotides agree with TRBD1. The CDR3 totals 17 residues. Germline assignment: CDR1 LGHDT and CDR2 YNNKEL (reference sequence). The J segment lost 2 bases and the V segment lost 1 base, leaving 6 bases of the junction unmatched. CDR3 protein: CASSQGQGASFTDTQYF. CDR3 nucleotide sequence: TGTGCCAGCAGCCAAGGACAGGGGGCCTCCTTCACAGATACGCAGTATTTT.

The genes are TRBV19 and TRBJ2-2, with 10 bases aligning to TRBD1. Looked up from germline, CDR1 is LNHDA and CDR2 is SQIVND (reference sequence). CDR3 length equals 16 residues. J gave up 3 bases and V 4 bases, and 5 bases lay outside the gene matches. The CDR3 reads CASSTRDRGDTGELFF. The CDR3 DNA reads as TGTGCCAGTAGTACCCGGGACAGGGGTGACACCGGGGAGCTGTTTTTT.

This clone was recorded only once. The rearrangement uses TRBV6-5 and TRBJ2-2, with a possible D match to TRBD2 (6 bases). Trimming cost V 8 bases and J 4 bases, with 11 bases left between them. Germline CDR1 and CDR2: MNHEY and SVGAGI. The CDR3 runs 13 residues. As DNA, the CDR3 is TGTGCCAGCCGGGGGACGGCCACCGGGGAGCTGTTTTTT. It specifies CASRGTATGELFF.

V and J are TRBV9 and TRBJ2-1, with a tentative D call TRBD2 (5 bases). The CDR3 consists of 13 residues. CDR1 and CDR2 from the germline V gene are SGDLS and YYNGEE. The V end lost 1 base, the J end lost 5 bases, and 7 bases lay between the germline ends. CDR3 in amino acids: CASSVLANNEQFF. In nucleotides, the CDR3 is TGTGCCAGCAGCGTACTAGCAAACAATGAGCAGTTCTTC.

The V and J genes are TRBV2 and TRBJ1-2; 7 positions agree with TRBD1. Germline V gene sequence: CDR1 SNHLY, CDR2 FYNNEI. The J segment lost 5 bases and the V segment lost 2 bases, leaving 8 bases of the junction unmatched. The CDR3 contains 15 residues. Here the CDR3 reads CASSEKGQLPYGYTF. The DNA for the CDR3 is TGTGCCAGCAGTGAAAAGGGACAGCTACCTTATGGCTACACCTTC.

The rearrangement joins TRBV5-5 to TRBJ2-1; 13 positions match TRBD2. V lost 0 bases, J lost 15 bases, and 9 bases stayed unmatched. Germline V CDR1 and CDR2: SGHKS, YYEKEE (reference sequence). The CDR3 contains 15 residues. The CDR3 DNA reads TGTGCCAGCAGCTTGGATACTAGCGGGGGGGACCGGCGGTTCTTC. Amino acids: CASSLDTSGGDRRFF.

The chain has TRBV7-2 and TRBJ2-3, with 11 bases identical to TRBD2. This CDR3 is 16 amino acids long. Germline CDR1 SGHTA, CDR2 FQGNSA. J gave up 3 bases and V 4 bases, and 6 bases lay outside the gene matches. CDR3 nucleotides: TGTGCCAGCAGCTCGAGACTAGCGGGGCTAACAGATACGCAGTATTTT. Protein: CASSSRLAGLTDTQYF.

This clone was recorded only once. The CDR3 is CASSLMKTYNEQFF. The DNA for the CDR3 is TGTGCCAGCAGCTTAATGAAAACCTACAATGAGCAGTTCTTC. The gene calls are TRBV7-2 and TRBJ2-1; D is unresolved. Deletions cut 2 bases from V and 2 bases from J, with 7 bases between. The CDR3 totals 14 residues. Looked up from germline, CDR1 is SGHTA and CDR2 is FQGNSA.

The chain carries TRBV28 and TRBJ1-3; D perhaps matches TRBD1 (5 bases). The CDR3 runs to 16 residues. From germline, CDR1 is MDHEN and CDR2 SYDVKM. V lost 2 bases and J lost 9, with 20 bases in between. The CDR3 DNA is TGTGCCAGCAGTTTAATACCAGGGTCATTTTCGGGCACCATATATTTT. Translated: CASSLIPGSFSGTIYF.

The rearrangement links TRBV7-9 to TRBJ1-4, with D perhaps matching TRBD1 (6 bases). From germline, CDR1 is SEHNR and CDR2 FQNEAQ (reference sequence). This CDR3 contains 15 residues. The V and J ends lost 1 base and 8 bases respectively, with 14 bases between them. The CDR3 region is CASSLVGRGREKLFF. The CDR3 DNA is TGTGCCAGCAGCTTAGTCGGCAGGGGAAGGGAAAAACTGTTTTTT.

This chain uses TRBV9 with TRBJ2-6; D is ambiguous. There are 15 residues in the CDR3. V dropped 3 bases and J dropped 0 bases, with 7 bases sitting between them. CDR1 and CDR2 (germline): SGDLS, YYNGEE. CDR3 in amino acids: CASSGDSSGANVLTF. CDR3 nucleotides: TGTGCCAGCAGCGGAGATAGCTCTGGGGCCAACGTCCTGACTTTC.

The CDR3 DNA follows: TGTGCCAGCAGTGACCCGTTTGGAGATGAAGCTTTCTTT. As protein: CASSDPFGDEAFF. The gene calls are TRBV6-2 or TRBV6-3 and TRBJ1-1; D unresolved. V dropped 5 bases and J dropped 7 bases, with 14 bases sitting between them. Germline CDR1 reads MNHEY; CDR2 reads SVGEGT. The CDR3 has 13 residues.

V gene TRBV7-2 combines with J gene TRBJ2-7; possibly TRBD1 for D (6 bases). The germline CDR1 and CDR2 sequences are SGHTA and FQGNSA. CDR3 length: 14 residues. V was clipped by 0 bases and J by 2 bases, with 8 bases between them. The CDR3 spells CASSLAAGAYEQYF. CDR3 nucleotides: TGTGCCAGCAGCTTAGCGGCAGGGGCCTACGAGCAGTACTTC.

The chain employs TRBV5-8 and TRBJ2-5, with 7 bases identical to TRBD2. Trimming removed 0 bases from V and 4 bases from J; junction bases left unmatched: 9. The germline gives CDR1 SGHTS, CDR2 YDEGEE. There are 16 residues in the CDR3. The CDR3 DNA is TGTGCCAGCAGCTTGGGAGGATCTAGCGGCCCAGAGACCCAGTACTTC. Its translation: CASSLGGSSGPETQYF.

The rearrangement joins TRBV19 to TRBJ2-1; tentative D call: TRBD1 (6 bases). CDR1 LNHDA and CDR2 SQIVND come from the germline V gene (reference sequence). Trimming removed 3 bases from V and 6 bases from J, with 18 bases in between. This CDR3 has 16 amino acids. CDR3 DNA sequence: TGTGCCAGTAGTATGGCCAACAGGGCCGGGGTCAATGAGCAGTTCTTC. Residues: CASSMANRAGVNEQFF.

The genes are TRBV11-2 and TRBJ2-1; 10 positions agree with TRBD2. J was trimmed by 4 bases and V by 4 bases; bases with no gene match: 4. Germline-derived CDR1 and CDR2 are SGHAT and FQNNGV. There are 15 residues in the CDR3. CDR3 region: CASSYTSGTYNEQFF. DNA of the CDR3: TGTGCCAGCAGCTACACTAGCGGGACTTACAATGAGCAGTTCTTC.

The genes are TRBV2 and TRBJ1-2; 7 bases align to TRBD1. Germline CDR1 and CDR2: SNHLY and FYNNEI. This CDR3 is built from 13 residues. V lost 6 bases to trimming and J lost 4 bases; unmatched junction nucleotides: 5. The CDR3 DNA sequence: TGTGCCAGCAGGGCCCAGGGGGGCTATGGCTACACCTTC. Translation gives CASRAQGGYGYTF.

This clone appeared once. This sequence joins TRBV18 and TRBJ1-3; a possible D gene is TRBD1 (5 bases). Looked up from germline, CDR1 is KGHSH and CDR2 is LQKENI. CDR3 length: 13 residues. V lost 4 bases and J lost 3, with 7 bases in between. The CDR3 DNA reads TGTGCCAGCTCACGGGGGAATGGAAACACCATATATTTT. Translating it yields CASSRGNGNTIYF.

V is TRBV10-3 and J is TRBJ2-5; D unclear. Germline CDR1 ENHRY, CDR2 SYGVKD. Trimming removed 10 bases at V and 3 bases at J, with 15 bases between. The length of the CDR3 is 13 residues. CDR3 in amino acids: CATKGRTEETQYF. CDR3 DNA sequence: TGTGCCACTAAAGGGCGTACCGAAGAGACCCAGTACTTC.

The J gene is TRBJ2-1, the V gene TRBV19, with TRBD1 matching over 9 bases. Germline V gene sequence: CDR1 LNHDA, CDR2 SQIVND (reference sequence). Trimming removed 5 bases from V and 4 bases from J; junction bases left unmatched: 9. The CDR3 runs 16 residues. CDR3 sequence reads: CASSATGTGFYNEQFF. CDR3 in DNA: TGTGCCAGTAGTGCAACCGGGACAGGGTTTTACAATGAGCAGTTCTTC.

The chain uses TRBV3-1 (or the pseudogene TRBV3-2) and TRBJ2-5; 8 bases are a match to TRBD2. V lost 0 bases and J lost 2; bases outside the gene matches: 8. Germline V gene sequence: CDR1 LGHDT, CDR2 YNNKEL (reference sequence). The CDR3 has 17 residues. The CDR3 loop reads CASSQDVRGGVQETQYF. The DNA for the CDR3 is TGTGCCAGCAGCCAAGATGTCCGGGGGGGCGTACAAGAGACCCAGTACTTC.

The CDR3 nucleotides read TGTGCCAGCAGCTTAGTAGGGGGCTCCTACAATGAGCAGTTCTTC. The encoded protein is CASSLVGGSYNEQFF. The chain recombines TRBV11-2 with TRBJ2-1, with D possibly TRBD1 on 6 matching bases. Deletions cut 1 base from V and 0 bases from J, with 7 bases between. The CDR3 runs to 15 residues. Germline V lookup: CDR1 SGHAT, CDR2 FQNNGV.